The present T cell receptor beta chain was sequenced within a study of blood T cell repertoires in COVID-19. Study information: Acute and convalescent COVID-19 samples came from the United States, Italy and Spain. PBMCs, B-cell-depleted T cells, or T cells provided the cDNA or gDNA that made up the material.

Germline CDR1 LNHDA, CDR2 SQIVND (reference sequence). The V and J ends lost 7 bases and 3 bases respectively, with 15 bases between them. There are 15 residues in the CDR3. The authors' processing: For nucleated cells, counts were estimated from reference gene primer amplification. Assay: immunoSEQ multiplex PCR; the TCRdb copy retains only in-frame clones and omits some. That table furnishes V, J and clone size, whereas the DNA furnished D and trimming. The repertoire holds approximately 400,000 clones, with around 87% as singletons. Donors were grouped by their self-reported clinical history. The chain combines TRBV19 with TRBJ2-2; tentative D call: TRBD1 (5 bases). The sequenced sample consisted of PBMCs or T cells enriched from blood (not recorded which). This TCR derives from a young man who had recovered from COVID-19. The CDR3 DNA reads as TGTGCCAGTAAACAGCAAGGGGTAGACACCGGGGAGCTGTTTTTT. It codes for CASKQQGVDTGELFF.